Below, 17 T cell receptor beta chains from the same sample are listed, as sequenced in a study of cytomegalovirus exposure and HLA in healthy donors. The PCR employed 60 Vbeta primers together with 13 Jbeta primers. Produced via immunoSEQ multiplex PCR; TCRdb's table is partial and in-frame only. The sample yields some 150,000 clones, 65% to 90% seen once. The sequencing sample was made of PBMCs. The receptor set was obtained from a female donor in good health and CMV-seronegative.

Only one count was recorded for this clone. The J gene is TRBJ2-7, the V gene TRBV15; possible D gene TRBD2, 5 bases. Trimming took off 0 bases at V and 3 bases at J, with 9 bases between the two ends. This CDR3 is built from 14 residues. Germline values: CDR1 LNHNV, CDR2 YYDKDF (reference sequence). This chain's CDR3 is CATSRESGYYEQYF. CDR3 in DNA: TGTGCCACCAGCAGAGAGTCGGGGTACTACGAGCAGTACTTC.

This clone was seen once. V gene TRBV28 combines with J gene TRBJ2-7; no reliable D call. Germline CDR1 and CDR2: MDHEN and SYDVKM. The CDR3 contains 11 residues. V was clipped by 9 bases and J by 4 bases, with 10 bases between them. Here the CDR3 DNA reads TGTGCCAGTCGTCTCTTTTACGAGCAGTACTTC. It encodes CASRLFYEQYF.

Comment on this clone: Other nucleotide sequences in the sample specify the same CDR3. This chain connects TRBV6-5 to TRBJ2-7; possible D gene TRBD1, 5 bases. The CDR3 has 13 amino acids. Germline loops: CDR1 MNHEY, CDR2 SVGAGI. V dropped 2 bases and J dropped 4 bases, with 9 bases sitting between them. The CDR3 DNA reads TGTGCCAGCAGTTACCGTGCAGGGTACGAGCAGTACTTC. Amino acids: CASSYRAGYEQYF.

V is TRBV28 and J is TRBJ1-1, with D possibly TRBD1 on 6 matching bases. Trimming left V 5 bases short and J 10 bases short, with 17 bases between. Germline CDR1 is MDHEN and CDR2 is SYDVKM. The CDR3 runs 13 residues. The CDR3: CASSPREGVAAFF. The CDR3 nucleotides read TGTGCCAGCAGTCCCCGGGAGGGGGTTGCAGCTTTCTTT. Complete variable domain (other parts from reference TRBV28 and TRBJ1-1): DVKVTQSSRYLVKRTGEKVFLECVQDMDHENMFWYRQDPGLGLRLIYFSYDVKMKEKGDIPEGYSVSREKKERFSLILESASTNQTSMYLCASSPREGVAAFFGQGTRLTVV.

The J gene is TRBJ1-2, the V gene TRBV5-6, with D unresolved. The CDR3 loop spans 16 amino acids. V gave up 0 bases and J gave up 4 bases, with 16 bases separating them. Per the germline V gene, CDR1 is SGHDT and CDR2 is YYEEEE. The CDR3 nucleotides are TGTGCCAGCAGCTTGGGGCGGAGGGCGGCGGTCTATGGCTACACCTTC. Protein: CASSLGRRAAVYGYTF.

The chain is built from TRBV28 and TRBJ1-1, with D possibly being TRBD1 (6 bases). V lost 4 bases and J 3 bases, leaving 6 bases between the germline ends. The CDR3 is 12 residues long. Germline V gene data show CDR1 as MDHEN and CDR2 as SYDVKM. The CDR3 sequence: CASSSGDTEAFF. The CDR3 nucleotides read TGTGCCAGCAGTTCAGGGGACACTGAAGCTTTCTTT.

This clone has only a few counts. The chain couples TRBV4-2 to TRBJ1-2; possibly TRBD1 for D (5 bases). The CDR3 covers 13 residues. V was clipped by 6 bases and J by 6 bases, with 14 bases between them. Germline V gene data show CDR1 as LGHNA and CDR2 as YNFKEQ. The CDR3: CASRAGGSDGYTF. CDR3 in DNA: TGTGCCAGCAGAGCCGGGGGATCGGATGGCTACACCTTC.

This clone was counted a single time. This chain uses TRBV4-2 with TRBJ2-5; D remains ambiguous. The CDR3 loop spans 14 amino acids. The ends were cut back, 1 base at V and 4 bases at J, with 10 bases in the middle. Germline V gives CDR1 LGHNA, CDR2 YNFKEQ. The DNA for the CDR3 is TGTGCCAGCAGCCAAGCGAGCGTCGGAGAGACCCAGTACTTC. Its translation: CASSQASVGETQYF.

The chain employs TRBV28 and TRBJ2-2, with no clear D. The V gene lost 10 bases and the J gene lost 0 bases, with 6 bases spanning the gap. The germline V gene has CDR1 MDHEN and CDR2 SYDVKM. This CDR3 comprises 12 residues. CDR3 nucleotides: TGTGCCACCGTTTCGAACACCGGGGAGCTGTTTTTT. As protein: CATVSNTGELFF. Together with reference TRBV28 and TRBJ2-2, the CDR3 gives the full variable domain: DVKVTQSSRYLVKRTGEKVFLECVQDMDHENMFWYRQDPGLGLRLIYFSYDVKMKEKGDIPEGYSVSREKKERFSLILESASTNQTSMYLCATVSNTGELFFGEGSRLTVL.

This sequence joins TRBV11-2 and TRBJ1-2; D gene ambiguous. Germline CDR1 SGHAT, CDR2 FQNNGV. The V end was cut by 5 bases, the J end by 3 bases, with 10 bases between. This CDR3 is 13 amino acids long. The CDR3 sequence: CASSGTRDYGYTF. The CDR3 DNA sequence: TGTGCCAGCAGCGGCACCCGGGACTATGGCTACACCTTC.

The chain uses TRBV4-1 and TRBJ2-1, with D possibly matching TRBD1 (6 bases). CDR3 length: 16 residues. V was pared by 4 bases and J by 2 bases, with 15 bases between. Germline V gives CDR1 MGHRA, CDR2 YSYEKL. The CDR3 here is CASSPHREIPYNEQFF. The CDR3 DNA follows: TGCGCCAGCAGCCCCCACAGGGAAATTCCCTACAATGAGCAGTTCTTC.

This chain links TRBV19 with TRBJ2-7; D is unresolved. V was clipped by 5 bases and J by 6 bases, with 14 bases between them. The CDR3 loop spans 13 amino acids. Germline V gene sequence: CDR1 LNHDA, CDR2 SQIVND (reference sequence). This chain's CDR3 is CASSSQVSGEQYF. The CDR3 DNA follows: TGTGCCAGTAGTTCGCAGGTTAGTGGCGAGCAGTACTTC.

The gene calls are TRBV30 and TRBJ1-1; 7 bases are a match to TRBD1. Per germline, CDR1 GTSNPN and CDR2 SVGIG (reference sequence). The J segment lost 0 bases and the V segment lost 3 bases, leaving 4 bases of the junction unmatched. CDR3 length equals 14 residues. The CDR3 sequence is CAWRGQFMNTEAFF. CDR3 sequence (DNA): TGTGCCTGGAGGGGACAGTTCATGAACACTGAAGCTTTCTTT. Drawing the rest from reference TRBV30 and TRBJ1-1, the complete variable domain is SQTIHQWPATLVQPVGSPLSLECTVEGTSNPNLYWYRQAAGRGLQLLFYSVGIGQISSEVPQNLSASRPQDRQFILSSKKLLLSDSGFYLCAWRGQFMNTEAFFGQGTRLTVV.

CDR3 residues: CASSEGRAGIEKLFF. In DNA form, the CDR3 reads TGCGCCAGCAGCGAGGGTCGAGCGGGTATCGAAAAACTGTTTTTT. This sequence joins TRBV10-1 and TRBJ1-4; unclear D gene. The germline V gene has CDR1 WNHNN and CDR2 SYGVQD (reference sequence). V was cut by 6 bases and J by 8 bases, with 19 bases left in between. The CDR3 spans 15 residues.

This chain joins TRBV4-2 and TRBJ2-7; D may be TRBD2 (6 bases). The CDR3 extends over 15 amino acids. The V gene lost 1 base and the J gene lost 1 base, with 11 bases spanning the gap. CDR1 is LGHNA, CDR2 YNFKEQ, per germline. The chain's CDR3 is CASSQAGTESYEQYF. The CDR3 nucleotides are TGTGCCAGCAGCCAAGCGGGGACTGAATCCTACGAGCAGTACTTC.

The V gene is TRBV28, the J gene TRBJ2-1; possibly TRBD2 for D (5 bases). The V gene's germline CDR1 is MDHEN and CDR2 SYDVKM. V was cut by 6 bases and J by 8 bases, with 11 bases left in between. The CDR3 runs 12 residues. The CDR3 bases are TGTGCCAGCAGCACCACTAGGGATGAGCAGTTCTTC. It yields the protein CASSTTRDEQFF.

The gene calls are TRBV7-2 and TRBJ2-2; 9 bases fit TRBD2. This CDR3 has 15 amino acids. With V trimmed by 5 bases and J by 1 base, 2 bases remained unmatched. CDR1 and CDR2 (germline): SGHTA, FQGNSA. The CDR3 spells CASSRSGGNTGELFF. The CDR3 bases are TGTGCCAGCAGCCGTAGCGGGGGGAACACCGGGGAGCTGTTTTTT.